This TCR beta chain was profiled in a study of T cells in tuberculosis. Study details: T cells were selected with CD1B tetramers loaded with glucose monomycolate.

After thawing and overnight rest, PBMC were stained with GMM-loaded CD1B tetramer, viability dye and anti-CD3 for sorting. C32 glucose monomycolate from Rhodococcus equi was loaded onto the CD1B tetramers. From each donor, around 100,000 tetramer-negative cells were sorted. Study conclusions and caveats: Some low-affinity tetramer-binding T cells may be absent from this sample.

No alpha-beta pairing information exists for these sequences. Sequencing used immunoSEQ multiplex PCR; TCRdb keeps in-frame clones, though not all of them. The profile shows approximately 100,000 clones, under 95% of them singletons. Sequenced material: CD1b-GMM tetramer-negative cells sorted from PBMCs. The receptor's source is an adult woman with latent tuberculosis.

For the CDR3, the DNA is TGTGCCAGCTCACCAGGGACAGCGTTAAACATTCAGTACTTC. As protein: CASSPGTALNIQYF. The rearrangement links TRBV18 to TRBJ2-4; 7 bases fit TRBD1. The CDR3 has 14 amino acids. V shed 2 bases, J shed 6 bases, and the junction held 4 bases outside the gene matches. CDR1 KGHSH and CDR2 LQKENI come from the germline V gene.